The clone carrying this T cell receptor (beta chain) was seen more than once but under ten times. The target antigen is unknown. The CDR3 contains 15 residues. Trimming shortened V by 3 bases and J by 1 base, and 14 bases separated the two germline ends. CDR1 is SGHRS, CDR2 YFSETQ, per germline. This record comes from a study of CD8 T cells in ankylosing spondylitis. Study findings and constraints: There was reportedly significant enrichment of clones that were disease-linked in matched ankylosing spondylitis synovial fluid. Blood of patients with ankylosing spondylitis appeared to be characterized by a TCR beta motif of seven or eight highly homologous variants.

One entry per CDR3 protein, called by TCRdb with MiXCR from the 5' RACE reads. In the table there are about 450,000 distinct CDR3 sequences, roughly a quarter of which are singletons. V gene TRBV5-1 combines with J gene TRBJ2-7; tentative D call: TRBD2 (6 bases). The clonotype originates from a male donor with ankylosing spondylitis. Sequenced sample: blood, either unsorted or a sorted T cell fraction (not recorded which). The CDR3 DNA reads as TGCGCCAGCAGCTCCGTTGGGGGGAGATCCTACGAGCAGTACTTC. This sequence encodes CASSSVGGRSYEQYF.